These T cell receptor beta chains were read from a single sample in a study of blood T cell repertoires in COVID-19. Assay used: immunoSEQ multiplex PCR; TCRdb lists only in-frame clones, some missing. The table includes 70,000 to 80,000 clones, approximately 80% detected once. Sequencing input: peripheral blood. All receptors come from a man aged 45-65 years with acute or convalescent COVID-19. The CDR3 runs from the conserved cysteine through the conserved F or W. The order of the fields is D gene, clone size, J gene, V gene, CDR3 DNA, CDR3 protein. D genes are given only for firm matches. Clone size is shown for a subset of rows, as once, few, many or a class of expanded clone.

>NA|NA|TRBJ2-7|TRBV11-2
TGTGCCAGCAGCTTAGATATTTTGTCCGAGCAGTACTTC
CASSLDILSEQYF
>NA|NA|TRBJ1-4|TRBV25-1
TGTGCCAGCAACCCAACACGGGGTGAAAAACTGTTTTTT
CASNPTRGEKLFF
>TRBD2|NA|TRBJ2-7|TRBV3-1/TRBV3-2
TGTGCCAGCAGCGATTCAGCTAGCGGGGGCCCTTACGAGCAGTACTTC
CASSDSASGGPYEQYF
>NA|few|TRBJ1-2|TRBV7-2
TGTGCCAGCAGCGCAGGCCCGCGCGAGGGATTTAACTATGGCTACACCTTC
CASSAGPREGFNYGYTF
>NA|few|TRBJ1-1|TRBV18
TGTGCCAGCTCCCCTCAGGGAAATACTGAAGCTTTCTTT
CASSPQGNTEAFF
>TRBD1|NA|TRBJ2-1|TRBV4-2
TGTGCCAGCAGTCCGACAGGGCGAGGTCAATACAATGAGCAGTTCTTC
CASSPTGRGQYNEQFF
>TRBD1|once|TRBJ1-1|TRBV5-4
TGTGCCAGCAGTCGCTTCGGGACAGCGAACACTGAAGCTTTCTTT
CASSRFGTANTEAFF
>TRBD1|once|TRBJ1-1|TRBV10-3
TGTGCCATCAGTGAAGGGGACAGTAACACTGAAGCTTTCTTT
CAISEGDSNTEAFF
>TRBD2|NA|TRBJ2-1|TRBV19
TGTGCCAGCCAGCGGGAGGGCTACAATGAGCAGTTCTTC
CASQREGYNEQFF
>TRBD1|few|TRBJ2-6|TRBV28
TGTGCCAGCAGTTTATGGCAGGGGGCATCCGGGGCCAACGTCCTGACTTTC
CASSLWQGASGANVLTF
>NA|NA|TRBJ1-6|TRBV30
TGTGCCTGGAGCGACAGTTCACCCCTCCACTTT
CAWSDSSPLHF
>NA|once|TRBJ1-2|TRBV5-5
TGTGCCAGCAGCCCAAATCAGGGGTTAGGGTATGGCTACACCTTC
CASSPNQGLGYGYTF
>NA|NA|TRBJ1-5|TRBV9
TGTGCCAGCAGCGTAGCAACAGGGTACAATCAGCCCCAGCATTTT
CASSVATGYNQPQHF
>NA|NA|TRBJ1-4|TRBV2
TGTGCCAGGGGCGTGGGGACTCGTAATGAAAAACTGTTTTTT
CARGVGTRNEKLFF
>TRBD2|NA|TRBJ2-7|TRBV28
TGTGCCAGCAGTTTGGGAGGGGTTGCCTACGAGCAGTACTTC
CASSLGGVAYEQYF
>TRBD1|NA|TRBJ1-5|TRBV5-4
TGTGCCAGCAGCTGGGGGACAGGGGTCAATCAGCCCCAGCATTTT
CASSWGTGVNQPQHF
>TRBD1|NA|TRBJ2-7|TRBV9
TGTGCCAGCAGCCCAAGGGACAGGGGGCTCGAGCAGTACTTC
CASSPRDRGLEQYF
>NA|NA|TRBJ2-5|TRBV7-7
TGTGCCAGCAGCTTTAGTTCGCACAGGGAAGAGACCCAGTACTTC
CASSFSSHREETQYF
>TRBD1|NA|TRBJ1-1|TRBV24-1
TGTGGGGGGGACAGGGCGAACACTGAAGCTTTCTTT
CGGDRANTEAFF
>NA|NA|TRBJ2-5|TRBV5-8
TGTGCCAGCAGCTTGGCTACTAGTTTAGAGACCCAGTACTTC
CASSLATSLETQYF
>TRBD1|medium-sized|TRBJ1-5|TRBV5-6
TGTGCCAGCAGCCCGGACAGGGGGACTAGCAATCAGCCCCAGCATTTT
CASSPDRGTSNQPQHF
>TRBD1|NA|TRBJ1-2|TRBV7-8
TGTGCCAGCAGCCACCGGGACAGGGGCTCTGGCTACACCTTC
CASSHRDRGSGYTF
>NA|NA|TRBJ2-5|TRBV18
TGTGCCAGCTCACCCTTTACAGGGTTGGGAGAGACCCAGTACTTC
CASSPFTGLGETQYF
>TRBD2|NA|TRBJ2-3|TRBV12-5
TGTGCTAGTGGTTTGGTACGGAGCGGGGGGCCCACAGATACGCAGTATTTT
CASGLVRSGGPTDTQYF
>TRBD1|NA|TRBJ1-1|TRBV5-4
TGTGCCAGCAGCATGGGATCGGGACAGGGGAGAACTGAAGCTTTCTTT
CASSMGSGQGRTEAFF
>NA|few|TRBJ1-1|TRBV5-6
TGTGCCAGCAGCCGGAGGTCGGAGAGAAACACTGAAGCTTTCTTT
CASSRRSERNTEAFF
>TRBD2|NA|TRBJ2-7|TRBV3-1/TRBV3-2
TGTGCCAGCAGCCGGGGACTAGCGGGAGGGCCAAGCTACGAGCAGTACTTC
CASSRGLAGGPSYEQYF
>TRBD2|few|TRBJ2-3|TRBV5-6
TGTGCCAGCAGCTTGGAGGTAGCGGGGGGGCATGATACGCAGTATTTT
CASSLEVAGGHDTQYF
>TRBD1|NA|TRBJ1-1|TRBV16
TGTGCCAGCAGCCAAACCAGACAGGGGTGGGGTCGGACTGAAGCTTTCTTT
CASSQTRQGWGRTEAFF
>TRBD2|NA|TRBJ2-1|TRBV4-3
TGCGCCAGCAGCCAAGCGGGGGGCTCCTACAATGAGCAGTTCTTC
CASSQAGGSYNEQFF
>TRBD1|few|TRBJ1-2|TRBV7-2
TGTGCCAGCAGATCCCCGGGACAGGCCTATGGCTACACCTTC
CASRSPGQAYGYTF
>TRBD2|NA|TRBJ2-7|TRBV27
TGTGCCAGCAGGGTCACTAGCGGGCTTACCTACGAGCAGTACTTC
CASRVTSGLTYEQYF
>NA|NA|TRBJ2-2|TRBV7-3
TGTGCCAGCAGCAAGAGGCGGGAAACCGGGGAGCTGTTTTTT
CASSKRRETGELFF
>NA|NA|TRBJ2-7|TRBV7-2
TGTGCCAGCAGCATAGAGGGGTACTACGAGCAGTACTTC
CASSIEGYYEQYF
>NA|NA|TRBJ2-5|TRBV4-2
TGTGCCAGCAGCCAACAGGGATTTCAAGAGACCCAGTACTTC
CASSQQGFQETQYF
>NA|NA|TRBJ2-5|TRBV5-1
TGCGCCAGCAGCTTGGCGTCTAGCCGTGAGACCCAGTACTTC
CASSLASSRETQYF
>NA|NA|TRBJ1-4|TRBV28
TGTGGGGCCCGCTCGGGACAACAAGAGAAACTGTTTTTT
CGARSGQQEKLFF
>TRBD2|NA|TRBJ2-7|TRBV6-2/TRBV6-3
TGTGCCAGCAGTTACCCGGCTAGCGGGAGGGTTGATTACGAGCAGTACTTC
CASSYPASGRVDYEQYF
>TRBD1|NA|TRBJ1-1|TRBV29-1
TGCAGCGTGACAGGGACGGTCACTGAAGCTTTCTTT
CSVTGTVTEAFF
>NA|few|TRBJ1-4|TRBV5-6
TGTGCCAGCAGCTTGGCGGAGGGAAATCGACTGTTTTTT
CASSLAEGNRLFF
>TRBD1|NA|TRBJ1-1|TRBV5-6
TGTGCCAGCAGCGGACCCAGGGGGCGCGGCACTGAAGCTTTCTTT
CASSGPRGRGTEAFF
>NA|NA|TRBJ1-2|TRBV20-1
TGCAGTCCGAGTGCCGGGGGACATGGCTACACCTTC
CSPSAGGHGYTF
>TRBD1|NA|TRBJ2-7|TRBV19
TGTGCCAGTAGCCCGGGACAGTCCTACGATGTGCAGTACTTC
CASSPGQSYDVQYF